What follows are 30 T cell receptor beta chains derived from one specimen sequenced in a study of blood T cell repertoires in COVID-19. Profiled with immunoSEQ multiplex PCR; TCRdb holds only in-frame clones, not every one. In the table there are roughly 250,000 clones, 75% to 95% of which are singletons. Sequencing was done on a sample of peripheral blood. The receptors stem from a person aged 18 to 35 with COVID-19, enrolled during active disease.

The chain couples TRBV7-9 to TRBJ1-6; 7 bases align to TRBD1. This CDR3 is built from 14 residues. Trimming at V came to 4 bases and at J to 8 bases, leaving 5 bases not matched to a gene. CDR1 SEHNR and CDR2 FQNEAQ come from the germline V gene (reference sequence). The CDR3 spells CASSSTGVHSPLHF. The CDR3 DNA reads TGTGCCAGCAGCTCTACAGGGGTCCATTCACCCCTCCACTTT.

A single count supports this clone. This sequence joins TRBV24-1 and TRBJ2-1; no clear D gene. CDR3 size: 13 residues. CDR1 and CDR2 from the germline V gene are KGHDR and SFDVKD. Trimming took 4 bases from V and 8 from J, leaving 11 bases between them. The CDR3 sequence is CATSEASADEQFF. The CDR3 coding sequence is TGTGCCACCAGTGAGGCCAGCGCGGATGAGCAGTTCTTC.

The genes are TRBV3-1 (or the pseudogene TRBV3-2) and TRBJ1-5, with D possibly being TRBD1 (5 bases). The length of the CDR3 is 14 residues. Germline CDR1 and CDR2: LGHDT and YNNKEL (reference sequence). V shed 2 bases and J shed 5 bases, with 10 bases lying between them. This chain's CDR3 is CASSQSGGDQPQHF. In DNA form, the CDR3 reads TGTGCCAGCAGCCAATCGGGGGGGGATCAGCCCCAGCATTTT.

V is TRBV11-3 and J is TRBJ2-5; 9 nucleotides match TRBD2. Germline V gene lookup returns CDR1 SGHNT and CDR2 YENEEA. With V trimmed by 7 bases and J by 7 bases, 19 bases remained unmatched. The CDR3 sequence is 17 residues long. For the CDR3, the DNA is TGTGCCAGCACCGAACGGGACTGTAGCGGGAGTTTTTTGACCCAGTACTTC. Translating it yields CASTERDCSGSFLTQYF.

This chain connects TRBV6-6 to TRBJ1-1; 7 bases are shared with TRBD1. This CDR3 region has 12 residues. The ends lost 5 bases at V and 8 bases at J; junction bases unmatched: 5. Germline CDR1 and CDR2: MNHNY and SVGAGI (reference sequence). CDR3 coding DNA: TGTGCCAGCAGTCCGGACAGGACCGAAGCTTTCTTT. Amino acids: CASSPDRTEAFF.

This rearrangement joins TRBV5-6 to TRBJ2-5, with 12 bases that match TRBD2. Germline loops: CDR1 SGHDT, CDR2 YYEEEE. The CDR3 is 16 amino acids. J was trimmed by 7 bases and V by 0 bases; bases with no gene match: 7. CDR3 bases: TGTGCCAGCAGCTTGGGACTAGCGGGAGCCTTTGGGACCCAGTACTTC. It codes for CASSLGLAGAFGTQYF. Together with reference TRBV5-6 and TRBJ2-5, the CDR3 gives the full variable domain: DAGVTQSPTHLIKTRGQQVTLRCSPKSGHDTVSWYQQALGQGPQFIFQYYEEEERQRGNFPDRFSGHQFPNYSSELNVNALLLGDSALYLCASSLGLAGAFGTQYFGPGTRLLVL.

This sequence joins TRBV5-1 and TRBJ1-1, with a possible D match to TRBD1 (6 bases). The CDR3 runs to 12 residues. Germline V lookup: CDR1 SGHRS, CDR2 YFSETQ. V was shortened by 3 bases and J by 8 bases, with 11 bases between the two germline ends. The CDR3 coding sequence is TGCGCCAGCAGCTCAGGACAGACAGAAGCTTTCTTT. Amino acid sequence: CASSSGQTEAFF.

The rearrangement uses TRBV7-9 and TRBJ2-1; TRBD2 agrees at 10 bases. Germline V lookup: CDR1 SEHNR, CDR2 FQNEAQ (reference sequence). This CDR3 has 17 amino acids. The V segment lost 5 bases and the J segment 1 base; nucleotides outside the gene matches: 8. CDR3 in amino acids: CASSPRSGRRSYNEQFF. The CDR3 DNA sequence: TGTGCCAGCAGCCCACGTAGCGGGAGGAGATCCTACAATGAGCAGTTCTTC.

This clone was seen only once. The rearrangement uses TRBV19 and TRBJ2-7, with D unresolved. The germline V and J ends were trimmed by 5 bases and 1 base, with 18 bases remaining between them. The CDR3 is 16 amino acids. The V gene's germline CDR1 is LNHDA and CDR2 SQIVND (reference sequence). CDR3 sequence: CASSEAGAWPSYEQYF. The CDR3, as DNA: TGTGCCAGTAGTGAAGCAGGCGCCTGGCCATCCTACGAGCAGTACTTC.

V and J are TRBV5-1 and TRBJ2-7; D is uncertain. Trimming took off 3 bases at V and 3 bases at J, with 4 bases between the two ends. The germline gives CDR1 SGHRS, CDR2 YFSETQ. CDR3 length: 11 residues. The CDR3 spells CASSYNYEQYF. DNA of the CDR3: TGCGCCAGCAGCTATAACTACGAGCAGTACTTC.

The chain links TRBV24-1 to TRBJ2-2; 11 bases are a match to TRBD1. The CDR3 loop spans 21 amino acids. Germline V gene lookup returns CDR1 KGHDR and CDR2 SFDVKD. V shed 3 bases, J shed 0 bases, and the junction held 14 bases outside the gene matches. The CDR3 nucleotides read TGTGCCACCAGTGATCAAACCCTGGGACAGGGGGACCTGTCGAACACCGGGGAGCTGTTTTTT. Amino acid sequence: CATSDQTLGQGDLSNTGELFF.

In its sample, this clone was seen once. The rearrangement links TRBV10-3 to TRBJ1-6, with TRBD1 matching 9 bases. The CDR3 sequence is 16 residues long. Trimming at V came to 1 base and at J to 5 bases, leaving 3 bases not matched to a gene. Germline V lookup: CDR1 ENHRY, CDR2 SYGVKD. The CDR3 bases are TGTGCCATCAGTGAGTACGGGACAGGGAATAATTCACCCCTCCACTTT. Translation: CAISEYGTGNNSPLHF.

The chain is built from TRBV6-5 and TRBJ2-7; tentative D call: TRBD1 (6 bases). Germline CDR1 reads MNHEY; CDR2 reads SVGAGI. V was clipped by 0 bases and J by 6 bases, with 15 bases between them. This CDR3 is built from 15 residues. The CDR3 DNA sequence: TGTGCCAGCAGTTACTCGTCTTTAGGACAGAGCGAGCAGTACTTC. Amino acids: CASSYSSLGQSEQYF.

The chain is built from TRBV28 and TRBJ2-5; TRBD1 matches at 7 bases. There are 13 residues in the CDR3. Germline lookup yields CDR1 MDHEN and CDR2 SYDVKM. J gave up 0 bases and V 8 bases, and 3 bases lay outside the gene matches. The CDR3 sequence is CASSGTDQETQYF. In DNA, the CDR3 is TGTGCCAGCTCTGGGACAGACCAAGAGACCCAGTACTTC.

This clone was found once. The genes are TRBV28 and TRBJ1-5; no firm D call. This CDR3 is built from 15 residues. Per the germline V gene, CDR1 is MDHEN and CDR2 is SYDVKM. V was cut by 4 bases and J by 5 bases, with 15 bases left in between. CDR3 in DNA: TGTGCCAGCAGTTCGCAGGATGCCTACTATCAGCCCCAGCATTTT. Its translation: CASSSQDAYYQPQHF.

The chain combines TRBV5-4 with TRBJ2-1; TRBD1 might be the D (5 bases). Germline assignment: CDR1 SGHNT and CDR2 YYREEE (reference sequence). This CDR3 comprises 15 residues. Trimming removed 4 bases at V and 6 bases at J, with 17 bases between. The CDR3 nucleotides read TGTGCCAGCAGCAACCTGGGGCTAGTCAGCAATGAGCAGTTCTTC. It yields the protein CASSNLGLVSNEQFF.

V usage is TRBV2 and J usage is TRBJ1-4, with a tentative D call TRBD1 (6 bases). Between the trimmed V and J ends, which lost 8 bases and 10 bases, there was a span of 11 bases. This CDR3 spans 11 amino acids. The germline gives CDR1 SNHLY, CDR2 FYNNEI. The DNA for the CDR3 is TGTGCCAGCCAGGTGACAGGAAAACTGTTTTTT. As protein: CASQVTGKLFF.

The gene calls are TRBV9 and TRBJ1-1; 7 nucleotides line up with TRBD1. Losses at the gene ends were 4 bases for V and 1 base for J; bases not matched to a gene: 7. Germline V gene sequence: CDR1 SGDLS, CDR2 YYNGEE. The CDR3 contains 15 residues. The CDR3 spells CASSPQGQWNTEAFF. As DNA, the CDR3 is TGTGCCAGCAGCCCCCAGGGACAGTGGAACACTGAAGCTTTCTTT.

The V and J genes are TRBV6-5 and TRBJ2-7; the D gene is possibly TRBD1 (6 bases). The CDR3 extends over 16 amino acids. Germline V gene data show CDR1 as MNHEY and CDR2 as SVGAGI. Trimming stripped 0 bases from V and 1 base from J, with 13 bases between. The CDR3: CASSYSTPDRSYEQYF. The CDR3 DNA reads as TGTGCCAGCAGTTACTCGACCCCGGACAGATCCTACGAGCAGTACTTC.

The genes are TRBV9 and TRBJ2-7; a possible D gene is TRBD2 (5 bases). This CDR3 has 15 residues. V gave up 4 bases and J gave up 0 bases, with 14 bases separating them. Germline CDR1 is SGDLS and CDR2 is YYNGEE. The CDR3 sequence is CASSIGLQSSYEQYF. The DNA for the CDR3 is TGTGCCAGCAGCATCGGACTCCAAAGCTCCTACGAGCAGTACTTC.

This sequence joins TRBV2 and TRBJ1-1; TRBD1 aligns across 8 bases. The germline V gene encodes CDR1 SNHLY and CDR2 FYNNEI. The CDR3 spans 16 residues. The trim removed 4 bases at V and 7 bases at J, leaving 14 bases unmatched. The CDR3 DNA follows: TGTGCCAGCAGTGGGGAGGGACAGGAGCTCGGCGTTGAAGCTTTCTTT. Protein product: CASSGEGQELGVEAFF.

This clone was seen a few times. V gene TRBV30 combines with J gene TRBJ1-2; D is unclear. V gave up 0 bases and J gave up 3 bases, with 5 bases separating them. The CDR3 covers 12 residues. The germline CDR1 and CDR2 sequences are GTSNPN and SVGIG (reference sequence). CDR3 sequence reads: CAWSVGDYGYTF. The CDR3 DNA follows: TGTGCCTGGAGTGTAGGAGACTATGGCTACACCTTC.

This chain connects TRBV5-6 to TRBJ2-5; 8 bases fit TRBD1. In germline, CDR1 is SGHDT, CDR2 YYEEEE. V was pared by 0 bases and J by 7 bases, with 14 bases of the junction left unmatched. This CDR3 comprises 17 residues. CDR3 amino acids: CASSLGSGTGAYPTQYF. CDR3 nucleotides: TGTGCCAGCAGCTTGGGGTCCGGGACAGGAGCTTATCCGACCCAGTACTTC.

The gene calls are TRBV7-8 and TRBJ1-2; 8 bases match TRBD1. V was clipped by 5 bases and J by 5 bases; unmatched bases: 7. Germline CDR1 and CDR2: SGHVS and FQNEAQ. This CDR3 comprises 14 residues. CDR3 bases: TGTGCCAGCAGCCCCGGGGACAGGAAATATGGCTACACCTTC. Translation: CASSPGDRKYGYTF.

V usage is TRBV10-3 and J usage is TRBJ1-1, with no clear D. The germline V and J ends were trimmed by 3 bases and 2 bases, with 13 bases remaining between them. CDR1 is ENHRY and CDR2 is SYGVKD in the germline V gene. The CDR3 is made up of 15 amino acids. In DNA, the CDR3 is TGTGCCATCAGTGACGACTCCGACCTAAACACTGAAGCTTTCTTT. As protein: CAISDDSDLNTEAFF.

As for this clone: Other DNA sequences from this sample encode an identical CDR3 as well. The chain is built from TRBV5-1 and TRBJ1-1; D not certain. Germline V gene lookup returns CDR1 SGHRS and CDR2 YFSETQ. V was shortened by 0 bases and J by 1 base, with 4 bases between the two germline ends. The CDR3 length is 13 residues. The CDR3 nucleotides read TGCGCCAGCAGCTTGGGGCCGAACACTGAAGCTTTCTTT. It codes for CASSLGPNTEAFF.

With respect to this clone: This specimen includes other DNA sequences encoding the same CDR3. This sequence joins TRBV6-6 and TRBJ2-3; weak D call: TRBD2 (5 bases). Germline lookup yields CDR1 MNHNY and CDR2 SVGAGI (reference sequence). Trimming removed 6 bases at V and 6 bases at J, with 10 bases between. This CDR3 spans 12 amino acids. Written as DNA, the CDR3 is TGTGCCAGCAGGAGGGATTCGGATACGCAGTATTTT. Translated: CASRRDSDTQYF.

This sequence joins TRBV7-9 and TRBJ2-1; D perhaps matches TRBD1 (6 bases). The CDR3 runs to 17 residues. Germline assignment: CDR1 SEHNR and CDR2 FQNEAQ (reference sequence). V lost 5 bases to trimming and J lost 0 bases, with 17 bases between them. CDR3 sequence reads: CASSGTREGSSYNEQFF. The CDR3, as DNA: TGTGCCAGCAGCGGGACACGGGAAGGTAGCTCCTACAATGAGCAGTTCTTC. The full variable domain, in which reference TRBV7-9 and TRBJ2-1 provide the parts outside the CDR3, is DTGVSQNPRHKITKRGQNVTFRCDPISEHNRLYWYRQTLGQGPEFLTYFQNEAQLEKSRLLSDRFSAERPKGSFSTLEIQRTEQGDSAMYLCASSGTREGSSYNEQFFGPGTRLTVL.

The chain carries TRBV6-5 and TRBJ1-2, with a possible D match to TRBD1 (6 bases). Trimming shortened V by 5 bases and J by 8 bases, and 15 bases separated the two germline ends. Germline loops: CDR1 MNHEY, CDR2 SVGAGI. The CDR3 loop spans 13 amino acids. The CDR3 loop is CASSNRYRDGYTF. CDR3 in DNA: TGTGCCAGCAGTAATCGCTACAGGGACGGCTACACCTTC.

In nucleotides, the CDR3 is TGTGCCAGTAGTTGGCGGGGTAATGAGCAGTTCTTC. Its translation: CASSWRGNEQFF. V and J are TRBV19 and TRBJ2-1; tentative D call: TRBD2 (6 bases). The V end lost 5 bases, the J end lost 7 bases, and 9 bases lay between the germline ends. CDR1 and CDR2 (germline): LNHDA, SQIVND (reference sequence). This CDR3 has 12 amino acids.